This T cell receptor (beta chain) was sequenced in a study of cytomegalovirus exposure and HLA in healthy donors. The PCR contained 60 Vbeta and 13 Jbeta primers. This table comes from immunoSEQ multiplex PCR, and its TCRdb copy is limited to in-frame clones, with some not included. This sample has over 110,000 clones, with around 82% found just once. In germline, CDR1 is MGHRA, CDR2 YSYEKL. The junction had 11 bases not matched to a gene; V was cut back by 5 bases and J by 4 bases. There are 16 residues in the CDR3. Points from the study as a whole: An analysis was carried out later, and it reportedly showed fewer N-insertions in an Asian-associated ancestry cluster than the approximately 660-donor mean. In a later analysis, the majority of CMV-associated beta chains seemingly showed HLA restriction.

Comments on this clone: Its antigen is as yet unknown.

This TCR was sampled from a woman between 40 and 55 years old in good health and CMV-seropositive. The sequenced sample consisted of PBMCs. The V gene is TRBV4-1, the J gene TRBJ2-1, with 7 nucleotides matching TRBD2. The CDR3 protein is CASSESRGRDYNEQFF. CDR3 in DNA: TGCGCCAGCAGCGAGTCTCGGGGGAGGGATTACAATGAGCAGTTCTTC.